These 5 T cell receptor beta chains were sequenced from one sample in a study of breast tumors, draining lymph nodes, adjacent tissues. TCRdb ran MiXCR on the multiplex PCR reads and lists one entry per CDR3 protein. The table records tens of thousands of distinct CDR3 sequences, about 41% of them present only once. The specimen was breast tumor tissue. The source of these receptors is a female donor with breast cancer. Some clones in this sample may be carry-over from other donors' samples.

This clonotype is medium-sized (0.01 to 0.1%) within its sample. V usage is TRBV7-2 and J usage is TRBJ2-6, with D hard to call. This CDR3 spans 15 amino acids. Germline-derived CDR1 and CDR2 are SGHTA and FQGNSA. The V gene lost 3 bases and the J gene lost 1 base, with 7 bases spanning the gap. The CDR3 region is CASSFTPSGANVLTF. CDR3 coding DNA: TGTGCCAGCAGCTTTACCCCTTCTGGGGCCAACGTCCTGACTTTC.

V gene TRBV20-1 combines with J gene TRBJ1-6; D is unclear. Germline values: CDR1 DFQATT, CDR2 SNEGSKA (reference sequence). This CDR3 comprises 13 residues. Between the trimmed V and J ends, which lost 4 bases and 7 bases, there was a span of 11 bases. CDR3 coding DNA: TGCAGTGCTATAGGGCTCCGCAATTCACCCCTCCACTTT. This translates into CSAIGLRNSPLHF.

The genes are TRBV3-1 and TRBJ2-5; TRBD1 agrees at 9 bases. The CDR3 runs 16 residues. Germline V gene sequence: CDR1 LGHDT, CDR2 YNNKEL (reference sequence). Trimming cost V 4 bases and J 3 bases; bases outside gene matches: 9. CDR3 amino acids: CASSLPTGTGKETQYF. CDR3 nucleotides: TGTGCCAGCAGCCTACCGACCGGGACAGGGAAAGAGACCCAGTACTTC.

The V gene is TRBV29-1, the J gene TRBJ1-2; TRBD1 agrees at 7 bases. J was trimmed by 1 base and V by 3 bases; bases with no gene match: 5. CDR1 and CDR2 (germline): SQVTM, ANQGSEA. CDR3 length equals 14 residues. Here the CDR3 DNA reads TGCAGCGTTGAGGGCAGGGGGGGTAACTATGGCTACACCTTC. Translation gives CSVEGRGGNYGYTF.

The V gene is TRBV20-1, the J gene TRBJ2-2; TRBD2 matches 16 bases. Trimming at V came to 1 base and at J to 3 bases, leaving 5 bases not matched to a gene. Germline V gives CDR1 DFQATT, CDR2 SNEGSKA (reference sequence). CDR3 length equals 18 residues. CDR3 in amino acids: CSARAGTSGGAYTGELFF. In DNA form, the CDR3 reads TGCAGTGCTAGAGCCGGGACTAGCGGGGGGGCCTACACCGGGGAGCTGTTTTTT.